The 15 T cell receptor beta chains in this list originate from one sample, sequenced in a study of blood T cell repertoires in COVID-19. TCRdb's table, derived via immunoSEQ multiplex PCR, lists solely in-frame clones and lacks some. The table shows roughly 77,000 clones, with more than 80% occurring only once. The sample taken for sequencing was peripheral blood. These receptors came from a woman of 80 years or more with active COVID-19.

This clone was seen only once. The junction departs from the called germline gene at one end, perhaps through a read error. CDR3 residues: CASSRDSSYGQYF. CDR3 nucleotide sequence: TGTGCCAGCAGCCGGGACTCAAGCTACGGGCAGTACTTC. The chain is built from TRBV5-4 and TRBJ2-7; possible D gene TRBD2, 6 bases. Germline values: CDR1 SGHNT, CDR2 YYREEE (reference sequence). This CDR3 has 13 residues.

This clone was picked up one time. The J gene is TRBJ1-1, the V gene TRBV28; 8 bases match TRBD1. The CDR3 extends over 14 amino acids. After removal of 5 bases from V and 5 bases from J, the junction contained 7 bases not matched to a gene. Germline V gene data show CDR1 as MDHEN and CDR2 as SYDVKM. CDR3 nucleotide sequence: TGTGCCAGCAGTGCCCTACAGGGGGGAACTGAAGCTTTCTTT. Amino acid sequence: CASSALQGGTEAFF.

CDR3 sequence reads: CASSLGRTSGNNEQFF. The CDR3 DNA reads as TGTGCCAGCAGCTTGGGTCGGACTAGCGGGAACAATGAGCAGTTCTTC. This sequence joins TRBV7-9 and TRBJ2-1; 12 nucleotides line up with TRBD2. The ends lost 3 bases at V and 5 bases at J; junction bases unmatched: 5. Germline CDR1 reads SEHNR; CDR2 reads FQNEAQ (reference sequence). The CDR3 has 16 residues.

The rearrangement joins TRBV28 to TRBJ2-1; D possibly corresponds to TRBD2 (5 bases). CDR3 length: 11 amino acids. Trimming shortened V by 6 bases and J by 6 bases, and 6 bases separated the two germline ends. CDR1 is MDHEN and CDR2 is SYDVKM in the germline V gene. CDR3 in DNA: TGTGCCAGCAGCCGGGGCAATGAGCAGTTCTTC. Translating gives CASSRGNEQFF. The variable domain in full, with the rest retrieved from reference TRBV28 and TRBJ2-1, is DVKVTQSSRYLVKRTGEKVFLECVQDMDHENMFWYRQDPGLGLRLIYFSYDVKMKEKGDIPEGYSVSREKKERFSLILESASTNQTSMYLCASSRGNEQFFGPGTRLTVL.

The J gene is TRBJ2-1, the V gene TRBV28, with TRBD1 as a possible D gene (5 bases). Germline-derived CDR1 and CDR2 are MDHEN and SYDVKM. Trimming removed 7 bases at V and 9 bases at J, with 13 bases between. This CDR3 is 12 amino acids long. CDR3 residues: CASTPTGSEQFF. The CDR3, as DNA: TGTGCCAGCACTCCCACAGGAAGTGAGCAGTTCTTC.

The CDR3 DNA follows: TGTGCCAGCTCACCATCGAGGTCTAGCGGGAGCGGGGGCACAGATACGCAGTATTTT. Translation gives CASSPSRSSGSGGTDTQYF. This chain links TRBV18 with TRBJ2-3; 10 positions agree with TRBD2. Germline V lookup: CDR1 KGHSH, CDR2 LQKENI. The CDR3 has 19 amino acids. The V segment lost 2 bases and the J segment 1 base; nucleotides outside the gene matches: 12.

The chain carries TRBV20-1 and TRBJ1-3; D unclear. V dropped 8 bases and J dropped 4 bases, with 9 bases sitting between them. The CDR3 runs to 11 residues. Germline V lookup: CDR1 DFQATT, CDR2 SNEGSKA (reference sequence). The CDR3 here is CSPSQGNTIYF. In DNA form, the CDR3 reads TGCAGTCCGAGCCAAGGAAACACCATATATTTT.

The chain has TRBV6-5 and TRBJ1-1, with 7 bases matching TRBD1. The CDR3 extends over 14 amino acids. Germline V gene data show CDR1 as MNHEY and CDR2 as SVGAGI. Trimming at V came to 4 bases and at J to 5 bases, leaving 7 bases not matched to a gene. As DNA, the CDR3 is TGTGCCAGCAGTTTGGCAGGGGGGAGAACTGAAGCTTTCTTT. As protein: CASSLAGGRTEAFF.

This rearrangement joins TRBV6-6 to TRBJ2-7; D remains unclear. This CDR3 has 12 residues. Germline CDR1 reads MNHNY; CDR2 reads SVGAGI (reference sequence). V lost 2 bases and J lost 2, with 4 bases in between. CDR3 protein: CASSYGPYEQYF. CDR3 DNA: TGTGCCAGCAGTTACGGCCCCTACGAGCAGTACTTC.

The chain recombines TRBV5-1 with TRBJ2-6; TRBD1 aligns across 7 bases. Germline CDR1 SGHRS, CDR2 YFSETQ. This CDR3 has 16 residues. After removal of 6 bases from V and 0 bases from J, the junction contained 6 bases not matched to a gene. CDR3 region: CASTWTGSSGANVLTF. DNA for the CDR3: TGCGCCAGCACCTGGACAGGCAGCTCTGGGGCCAACGTCCTGACTTTC.

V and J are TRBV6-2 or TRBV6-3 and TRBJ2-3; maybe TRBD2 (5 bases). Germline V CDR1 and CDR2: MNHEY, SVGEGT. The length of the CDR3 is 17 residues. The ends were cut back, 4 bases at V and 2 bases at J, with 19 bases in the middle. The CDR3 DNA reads TGTGCCAGCAGTTCGGGAACCTTCCAATACCTCACAGATACGCAGTATTTT. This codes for CASSSGTFQYLTDTQYF.

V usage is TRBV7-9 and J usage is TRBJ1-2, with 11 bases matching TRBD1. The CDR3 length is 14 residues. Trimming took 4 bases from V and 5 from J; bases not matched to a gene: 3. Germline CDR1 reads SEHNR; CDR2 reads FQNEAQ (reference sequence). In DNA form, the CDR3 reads TGTGCCAGCAGCTCGGGACAGGGGGTGTATGGCTACACCTTC. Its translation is CASSSGQGVYGYTF.

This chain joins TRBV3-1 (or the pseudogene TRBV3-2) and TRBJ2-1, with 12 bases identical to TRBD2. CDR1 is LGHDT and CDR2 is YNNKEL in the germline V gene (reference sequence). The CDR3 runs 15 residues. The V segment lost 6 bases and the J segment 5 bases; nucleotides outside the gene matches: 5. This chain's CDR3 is CASRKGLAGNNEQFF. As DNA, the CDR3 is TGTGCCAGCAGGAAAGGACTAGCGGGAAACAATGAGCAGTTCTTC.

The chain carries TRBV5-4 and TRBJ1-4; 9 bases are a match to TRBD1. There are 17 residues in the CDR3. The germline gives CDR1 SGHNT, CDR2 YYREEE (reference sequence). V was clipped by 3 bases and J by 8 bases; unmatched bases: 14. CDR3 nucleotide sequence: TGTGCCAGCAGCTCAGGACAGGGGCGAACCACACTGGAAAAACTGTTTTTT. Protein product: CASSSGQGRTTLEKLFF.

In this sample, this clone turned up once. The CDR3 loop reads CASSRTGTGAYEQFF. As DNA, the CDR3 is TGTGCCAGCAGCCGCACCGGGACAGGGGCATATGAGCAGTTCTTC. V usage is TRBV4-2 and J usage is TRBJ2-1; 10 positions match TRBD1. CDR3 length: 15 residues. Germline CDR1 and CDR2: LGHNA and YNFKEQ. V lost 4 bases and J lost 8; bases outside the gene matches: 8.